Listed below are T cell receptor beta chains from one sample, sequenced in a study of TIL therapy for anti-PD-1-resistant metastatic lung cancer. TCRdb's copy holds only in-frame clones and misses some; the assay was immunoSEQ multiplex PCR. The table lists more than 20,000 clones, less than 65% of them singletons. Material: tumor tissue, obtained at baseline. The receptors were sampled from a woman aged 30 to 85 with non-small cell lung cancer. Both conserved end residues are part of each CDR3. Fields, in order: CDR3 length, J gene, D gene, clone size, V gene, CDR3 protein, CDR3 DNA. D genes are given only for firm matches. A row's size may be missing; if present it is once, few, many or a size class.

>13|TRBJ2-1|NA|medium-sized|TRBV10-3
CAIKPAGRNEQFF
TGTGCCATCAAACCCGCTGGAAGAAATGAGCAGTTCTTC
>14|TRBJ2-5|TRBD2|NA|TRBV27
CASSLGPAGETQYF
TGTGCCAGCAGTTTAGGTCCAGCGGGGGAGACCCAGTACTTC
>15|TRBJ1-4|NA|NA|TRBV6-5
CASMALQTTNEKLFF
TGTGCCAGCATGGCCCTTCAGACAACTAATGAAAAACTGTTTTTT
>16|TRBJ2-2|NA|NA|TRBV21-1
CASSKTQLPVAGELFF
TGTGCCAGCAGCAAGACCCAGCTCCCGGTAGCCGGGGAGCTGTTTTTT
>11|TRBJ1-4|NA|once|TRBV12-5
CASGPSEKLFF
TGTGCTAGTGGCCCTAGTGAAAAACTGTTTTTT
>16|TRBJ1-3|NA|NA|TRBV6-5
CASSYSFQGPGNTIYF
TGTGCCAGCAGTTACTCGTTCCAGGGACCCGGAAACACCATATATTTT
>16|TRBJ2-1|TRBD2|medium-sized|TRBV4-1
CASSRVSAGFFDEQFF
TGCGCCAGCAGCCGAGTCTCAGCGGGATTCTTTGATGAGCAGTTCTTC
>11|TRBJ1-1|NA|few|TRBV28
CASGGNTEAFF
TGTGCCTCCGGGGGGAACACTGAAGCTTTCTTT
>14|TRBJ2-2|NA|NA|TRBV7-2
CASSLAPLTGELFF
TGTGCCAGCAGCTTAGCTCCGCTCACCGGGGAGCTGTTTTTT
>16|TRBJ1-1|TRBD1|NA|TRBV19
CASRQRGQGPNTEAFF
TGTGCCAGTAGGCAGAGGGGACAGGGACCGAACACTGAAGCTTTCTTT
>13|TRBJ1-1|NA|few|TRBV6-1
CASSRGWSTEAFF
TGTGCCAGCAGTCGGGGGTGGAGCACTGAAGCTTTCTTT
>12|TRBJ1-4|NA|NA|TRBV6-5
CASRQGNEKLFF
TGTGCCAGCAGGCAGGGGAATGAAAAACTGTTTTTT
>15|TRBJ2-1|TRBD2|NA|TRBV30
CAWRTSGSVVGEQFF
TGTGCCTGGAGGACTAGCGGGAGTGTGGTGGGTGAGCAGTTCTTC
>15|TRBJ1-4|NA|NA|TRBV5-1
CASSPQGTSNEKLFF
TGCGCCAGCAGCCCACAGGGTACCTCTAATGAAAAACTGTTTTTT
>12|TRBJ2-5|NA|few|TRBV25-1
CASSPFKETQYF
TGTGCCAGCAGTCCCTTTAAAGAGACCCAGTACTTC
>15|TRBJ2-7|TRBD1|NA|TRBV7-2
CASSSRTGPLYEQYF
TGTGCCAGCAGCTCAAGGACAGGGCCCCTCTACGAGCAGTACTTC
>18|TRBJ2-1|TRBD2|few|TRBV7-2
CASTFPSAGLRSYNEQFF
TGTGCCAGCACCTTCCCCTCAGCGGGACTTCGCTCCTACAATGAGCAGTTCTTC
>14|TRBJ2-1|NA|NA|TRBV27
CASRLRSSYNEQFF
TGTGCCAGCAGGCTTCGGAGCTCCTACAATGAGCAGTTCTTC
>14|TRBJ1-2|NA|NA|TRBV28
CASSFTQGPYGYTF
TGTGCCAGCAGTTTCACGCAGGGACCCTATGGCTACACCTTC
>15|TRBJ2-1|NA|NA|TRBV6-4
CASSDSPGDYNEQFF
TGTGCCAGCAGTGACAGTCCGGGAGACTACAATGAGCAGTTCTTC
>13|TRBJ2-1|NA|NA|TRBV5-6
CASSFAVANEQFF
TGTGCCAGCAGCTTCGCCGTAGCCAATGAGCAGTTCTTC
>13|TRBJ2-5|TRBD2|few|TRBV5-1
CASSQREWETQYF
TGCGCCAGCAGCCAGCGGGAGTGGGAGACCCAGTACTTC
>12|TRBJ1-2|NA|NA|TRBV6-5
CASSMGPYGYTF
TGTGCCAGCAGTATGGGACCCTATGGCTACACCTTC
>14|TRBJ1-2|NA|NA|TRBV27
CASSLSPGADGYTF
TGTGCCAGCAGTTTATCCCCGGGGGCAGACGGCTACACCTTC
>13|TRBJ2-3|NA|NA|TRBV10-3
CAISEGATDTQYF
TGTGCCATCAGTGAAGGGGCCACAGATACGCAGTATTTT
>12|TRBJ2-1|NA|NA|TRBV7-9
CASSLAVSEQFF
TGTGCCAGCAGCTTAGCCGTTTCTGAGCAGTTCTTC
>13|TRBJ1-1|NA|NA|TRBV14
CASSQERFPKAFF
TGTGCCAGCAGCCAAGAGCGATTCCCGAAAGCTTTCTTT
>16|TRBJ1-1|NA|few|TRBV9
CASSVQPGWGNTEAFF
TGTGCCAGCAGCGTCCAACCCGGGTGGGGTAACACTGAAGCTTTCTTT
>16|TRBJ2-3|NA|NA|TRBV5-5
CASSLTSRGNVGTQYF
TGTGCCAGCAGCTTAACGAGCAGGGGAAATGTGGGTACGCAGTATTTT
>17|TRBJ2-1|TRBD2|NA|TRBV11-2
CASSRGLMSGVYNEQFF
TGTGCCAGCAGCCGGGGTTTGATGAGCGGGGTCTACAATGAGCAGTTCTTC
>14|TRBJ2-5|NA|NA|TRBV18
CASSPPTREETQYF
TGTGCCAGCTCGCCACCGACCAGGGAAGAGACCCAGTACTTC
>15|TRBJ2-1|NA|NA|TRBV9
CASSLGVAVYNEQFF
TGTGCCAGCAGCCTCGGGGTAGCGGTCTACAATGAGCAGTTCTTC
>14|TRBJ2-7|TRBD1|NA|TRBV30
CAWGSQDRGYEQYF
TGTGCCTGGGGGTCACAGGACAGGGGCTACGAGCAGTACTTC
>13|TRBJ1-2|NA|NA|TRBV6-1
CASSDGGLYGYTF
TGTGCCAGCAGTGATGGGGGCCTCTATGGCTACACCTTC
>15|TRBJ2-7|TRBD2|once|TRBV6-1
CASSDVAGESYEQYF
TGTGCCAGCAGTGACGTAGCGGGAGAGTCCTACGAGCAGTACTTC
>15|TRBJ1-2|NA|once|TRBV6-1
CASSETGGVNYGYTF
TGTGCCAGCAGTGAAACAGGAGGAGTTAACTATGGCTACACCTTC
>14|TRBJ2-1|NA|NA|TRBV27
CASSFETGGNEQFF
TGTGCCAGCAGTTTCGAAACTGGGGGCAATGAGCAGTTCTTC
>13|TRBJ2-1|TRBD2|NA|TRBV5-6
CASRRAGLAEQFF
TGTGCCAGCAGGAGGGCCGGACTAGCTGAGCAGTTCTTC
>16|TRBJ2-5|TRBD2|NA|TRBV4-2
CASSLQRAGVGETQYF
TGTGCCAGCAGCCTCCAGCGTGCGGGAGTGGGAGAGACCCAGTACTTC
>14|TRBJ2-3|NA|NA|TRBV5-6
CASSLASGADTQYF
TGTGCCAGCAGCTTGGCGAGCGGAGCAGATACGCAGTATTTT
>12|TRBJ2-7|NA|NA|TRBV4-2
CASSQDTGEQYF
TGTGCCAGCAGCCAAGATACAGGCGAGCAGTACTTC
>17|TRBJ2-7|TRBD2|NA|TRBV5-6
CASSTVVTGGTSYEQYF
TGTGCCAGCAGCACCGTGGTGACGGGAGGCACCTCCTACGAGCAGTACTTC
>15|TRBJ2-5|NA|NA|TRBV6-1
CASSGSRVTAETQYF
TGTGCCAGCAGTGGGTCCAGAGTAACGGCAGAGACCCAGTACTTC
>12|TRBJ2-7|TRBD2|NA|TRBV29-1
CSVYSGSGEQYF
TGCAGCGTTTATAGCGGGAGCGGAGAGCAGTACTTC
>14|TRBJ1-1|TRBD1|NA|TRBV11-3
CASSLGTGNTEAFF
TGTGCCAGCAGCTTAGGGACAGGGAACACTGAAGCTTTCTTT
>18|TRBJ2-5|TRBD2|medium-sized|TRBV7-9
CATSRWTSVAQGRAAQYF
TGTGCCACTTCCCGGTGGACTAGCGTTGCCCAGGGGCGGGCGGCCCAGTACTTC
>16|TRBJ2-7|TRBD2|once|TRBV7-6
CASSLGVSGGPYEQYF
TGTGCCAGCAGCTTAGGTGTTAGCGGGGGGCCCTACGAGCAGTACTTC
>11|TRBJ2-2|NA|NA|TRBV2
CASSLTGELFF
TGTGCCAGCTCCCTGACCGGGGAGCTGTTTTTT
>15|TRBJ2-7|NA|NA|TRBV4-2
CASSHDPGVAYEQYF
TGTGCCAGCAGCCATGACCCGGGCGTCGCCTACGAGCAGTACTTC
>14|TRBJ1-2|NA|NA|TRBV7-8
CASSLYRTEGGYTF
TGTGCCAGCAGCTTATATAGGACGGAAGGGGGCTACACCTTC
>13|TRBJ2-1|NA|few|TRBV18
CASSPKGNNEQFF
TGTGCCAGCTCACCAAAGGGGAACAATGAGCAGTTCTTC
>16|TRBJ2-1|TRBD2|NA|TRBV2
CASCGREGKQVNEQFF
TGTGCCAGCTGTGGCAGGGAGGGAAAACAGGTGAATGAGCAGTTCTTC
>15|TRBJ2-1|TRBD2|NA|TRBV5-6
CASSLNGRGYNEQFF
TGTGCCAGCAGCTTGAACGGGAGGGGCTACAATGAGCAGTTCTTC
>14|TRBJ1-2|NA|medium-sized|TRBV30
CAWRETGRNYGYTF
TGTGCCTGGAGGGAAACAGGGAGGAACTATGGCTACACCTTC
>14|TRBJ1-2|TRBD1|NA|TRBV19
CASRATGGEYGYTF
TGTGCCAGTAGGGCTACAGGGGGGGAGTATGGCTACACCTTC
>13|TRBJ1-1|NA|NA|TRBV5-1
CASSLELFTEAFF
TGCGCCAGCAGCCTAGAACTTTTCACTGAAGCTTTCTTT
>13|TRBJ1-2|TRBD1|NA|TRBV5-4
CASSLGQGGGYTF
TGTGCCAGCAGCTTGGGACAGGGGGGCGGCTACACCTTC
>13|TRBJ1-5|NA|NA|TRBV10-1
CASSARGNQPQHF
TGCGCCAGCAGCGCCAGGGGCAATCAGCCCCAGCATTTT